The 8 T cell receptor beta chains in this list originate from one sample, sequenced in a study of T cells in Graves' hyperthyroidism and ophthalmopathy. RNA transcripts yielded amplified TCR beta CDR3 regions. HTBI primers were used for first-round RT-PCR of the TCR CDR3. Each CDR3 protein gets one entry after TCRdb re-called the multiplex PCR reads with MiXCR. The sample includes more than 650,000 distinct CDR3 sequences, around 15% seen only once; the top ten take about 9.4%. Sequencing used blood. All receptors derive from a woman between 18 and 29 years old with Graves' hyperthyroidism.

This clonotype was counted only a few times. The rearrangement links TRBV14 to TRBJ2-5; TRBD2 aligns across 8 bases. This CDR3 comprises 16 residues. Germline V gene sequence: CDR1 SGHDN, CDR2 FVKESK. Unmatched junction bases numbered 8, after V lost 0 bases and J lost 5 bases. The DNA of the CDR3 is TGTGCCAGCAGCCAAGATCAAGGACTAGCTCGGGAGACCCAGTACTTC. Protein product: CASSQDQGLARETQYF.

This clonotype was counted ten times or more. The chain's CDR3 is CASSWDSGRTYNEQFF. As DNA, the CDR3 is TGCGCCAGCAGCTGGGATAGCGGGAGGACCTACAATGAGCAGTTCTTC. The chain couples TRBV5-1 to TRBJ2-1; 10 bases map to TRBD2. After removal of 3 bases from V and 2 bases from J, the junction contained 5 bases not matched to a gene. Germline CDR1 and CDR2: SGHRS and YFSETQ. CDR3 length: 16 amino acids.

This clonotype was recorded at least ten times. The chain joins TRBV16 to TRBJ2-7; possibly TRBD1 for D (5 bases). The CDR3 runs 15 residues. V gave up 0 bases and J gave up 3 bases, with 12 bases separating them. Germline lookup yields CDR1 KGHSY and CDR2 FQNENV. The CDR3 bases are TGTGCCAGCAGCCAATCTAGCACAGGATACTACGAGCAGTACTTC. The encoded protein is CASSQSSTGYYEQYF. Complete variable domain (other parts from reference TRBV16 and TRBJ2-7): GEEVAQTPKHLVRGEGQKAKLYCAPIKGHSYVFWYQQVLKNEFKFLISFQNENVFDETGMPKERFSAKCLPNSPCSLEIQATKLEDSAVYFCASSQSSTGYYEQYFGPGTRLTVT.

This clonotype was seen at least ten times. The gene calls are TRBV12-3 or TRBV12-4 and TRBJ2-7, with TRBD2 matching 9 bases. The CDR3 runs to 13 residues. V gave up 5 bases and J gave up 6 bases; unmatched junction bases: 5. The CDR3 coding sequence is TGTGCCAGCAGTCCCGGGACTAGCTTCGAGCAGTACTTC. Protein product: CASSPGTSFEQYF.

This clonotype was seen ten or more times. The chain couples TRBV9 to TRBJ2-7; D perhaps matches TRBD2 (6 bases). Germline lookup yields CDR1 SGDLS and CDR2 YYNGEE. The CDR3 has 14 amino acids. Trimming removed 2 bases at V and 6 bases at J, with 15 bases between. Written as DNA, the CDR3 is TGTGCCAGCAGCGTGGAATCTAGCGTCAGCGAGCAGTACTTC. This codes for CASSVESSVSEQYF. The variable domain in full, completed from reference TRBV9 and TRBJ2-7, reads DSGVTQTPKHLITATGQRVTLRCSPRSGDLSVYWYQQSLDQGLQFLIQYYNGEERAKGNILERFSAQQFPDLHSELNLSSLELGDSALYFCASSVESSVSEQYFGPGTRLTVT.

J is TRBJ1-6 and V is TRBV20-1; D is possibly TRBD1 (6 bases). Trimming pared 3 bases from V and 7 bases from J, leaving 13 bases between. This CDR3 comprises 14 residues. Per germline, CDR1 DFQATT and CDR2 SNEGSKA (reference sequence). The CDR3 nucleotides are TGCAGTGCTAGGGATGTACAGGGAAATTCACCCCTCCACTTT. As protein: CSARDVQGNSPLHF.

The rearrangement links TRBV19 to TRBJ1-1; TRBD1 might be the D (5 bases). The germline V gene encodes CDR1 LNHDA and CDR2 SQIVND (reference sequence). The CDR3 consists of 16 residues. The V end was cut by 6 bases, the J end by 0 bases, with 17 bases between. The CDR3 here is CASRTDVFYMNTEAFF. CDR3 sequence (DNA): TGTGCCAGTAGGACAGATGTCTTCTACATGAACACTGAAGCTTTCTTT.

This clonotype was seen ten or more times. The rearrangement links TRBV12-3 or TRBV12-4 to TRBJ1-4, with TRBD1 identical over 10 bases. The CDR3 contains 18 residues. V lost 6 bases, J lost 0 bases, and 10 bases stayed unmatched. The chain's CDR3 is CASRKGQGTTPTNEKLFF. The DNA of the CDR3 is TGTGCCAGCAGGAAGGGACAGGGGACTACGCCAACTAATGAAAAACTGTTTTTT.